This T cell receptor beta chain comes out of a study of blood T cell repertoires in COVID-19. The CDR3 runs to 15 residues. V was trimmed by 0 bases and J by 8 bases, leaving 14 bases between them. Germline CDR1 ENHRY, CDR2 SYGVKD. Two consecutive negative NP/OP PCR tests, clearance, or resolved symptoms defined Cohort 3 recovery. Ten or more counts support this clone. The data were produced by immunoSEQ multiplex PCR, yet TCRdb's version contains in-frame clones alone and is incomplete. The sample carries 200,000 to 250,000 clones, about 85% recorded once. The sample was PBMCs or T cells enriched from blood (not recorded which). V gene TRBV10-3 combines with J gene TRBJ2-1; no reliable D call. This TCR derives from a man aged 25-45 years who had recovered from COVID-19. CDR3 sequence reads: CAISESRQEGDEQFF. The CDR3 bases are TGTGCCATCAGTGAGTCAAGACAAGAAGGCGATGAGCAGTTCTTC.